What follows are 21 T cell receptor beta chains derived from one specimen sequenced in a study of blood T cell repertoires in COVID-19. The repertoire was sequenced with immunoSEQ multiplex PCR; TCRdb's copy has only in-frame clones and lacks some. There are more than 25,000 clones in the sample; 89% occur only once, and roughly half lies in the top ten. The sequencing sample was made of peripheral blood. The receptors shown here come from a human donor with acute or convalescent COVID-19. The donor label of this sample is uncertain.

This sequence joins TRBV6-4 and TRBJ1-1, with TRBD1 as a possible D gene (6 bases). The CDR3 runs 11 residues. Trimming took off 8 bases at V and 10 bases at J, with 14 bases between the two ends. Germline-derived CDR1 and CDR2 are MRHNA and SNTAGT. The CDR3 loop reads CASDRPRGAFF. CDR3 nucleotide sequence: TGTGCCAGCGATCGGCCCAGGGGAGCTTTCTTT.

The rearrangement joins TRBV6-4 to TRBJ2-7; D might be TRBD1 (6 bases). Trimming took 4 bases from V and 4 from J, leaving 17 bases between them. The CDR3 contains 15 residues. Looked up from germline, CDR1 is MRHNA and CDR2 is SNTAGT. CDR3 residues: CASSVQITGPYEQYF. CDR3 DNA sequence: TGTGCCAGCAGTGTGCAAATAACAGGGCCTTACGAGCAGTACTTC.

This clone showed up just once. This sequence joins TRBV18 and TRBJ2-3, with 8 bases fitting TRBD1. After removal of 5 bases from V and 4 bases from J, the junction contained 2 bases not matched to a gene. Looked up from germline, CDR1 is KGHSH and CDR2 is LQKENI. The CDR3 is made up of 13 amino acids. The CDR3 DNA reads TGTGCCAGCTCATCGACAGGGGCAGATACGCAGTATTTT. This encodes CASSSTGADTQYF.

The chain uses TRBV2 and TRBJ2-3, with 7 bases fitting TRBD2. The CDR3 has 15 amino acids. Germline V gene sequence: CDR1 SNHLY, CDR2 FYNNEI. V shed 2 bases, J shed 2 bases, and the junction held 4 bases outside the gene matches. The CDR3 DNA sequence: TGTGCCAGCAGTGAACTAGCGGAGCTCACAGATACGCAGTATTTT. It encodes CASSELAELTDTQYF.

The chain recombines TRBV11-2 with TRBJ2-7, with D possibly TRBD1 on 5 matching bases. The CDR3 length is 13 residues. Trimming removed 7 bases from V and 6 bases from J, with 16 bases in between. CDR1 and CDR2 (germline): SGHAT, FQNNGV. This CDR3 is CASTRIQGGEQYF. In DNA form, the CDR3 reads TGTGCCAGCACCAGAATTCAGGGCGGCGAGCAGTACTTC.

The gene calls are TRBV19 and TRBJ1-1, with a weak D call TRBD1 (6 bases). Germline CDR1 reads LNHDA; CDR2 reads SQIVND (reference sequence). Trimming took off 4 bases at V and 0 bases at J, with 9 bases between the two ends. The CDR3 has 14 amino acids. The CDR3, as DNA: TGTGCCAGTAGTAAGACAGGCATGAACACTGAAGCTTTCTTT. Its translation is CASSKTGMNTEAFF.

As DNA, the CDR3 is TGCGCCAGCAGCCAAGGGGCAGGGGGCCCGGCAACCCAGTACTTC. Encoded protein: CASSQGAGGPATQYF. J is TRBJ2-5 and V is TRBV4-1; 8 bases agree with TRBD1. V lost 1 base and J lost 8; bases outside the gene matches: 9. Per the germline V gene, CDR1 is MGHRA and CDR2 is YSYEKL. This CDR3 region has 15 residues.

This sequence joins TRBV27 and TRBJ2-3; D is uncertain. Germline values: CDR1 MNHEY, CDR2 SMNVEV (reference sequence). The V and J ends lost 3 bases and 1 base respectively, with 5 bases between them. The CDR3 length is 13 residues. The CDR3 loop reads CASSFQGTDTQYF. CDR3 DNA: TGTGCCAGCAGTTTTCAGGGCACAGATACGCAGTATTTT.

The rearrangement joins TRBV5-1 to TRBJ2-5, with D maybe TRBD1 (6 bases). Deletions cut 4 bases from V and 2 bases from J, with 12 bases between. CDR1 SGHRS and CDR2 YFSETQ come from the germline V gene. The CDR3 runs 14 residues. The CDR3 DNA follows: TGCGCCAGCAGCCCCACAGGGTCACAAGAGACCCAGTACTTC. Translation gives CASSPTGSQETQYF.

The chain uses TRBV29-1 and TRBJ1-3; no clear D gene. Trimming took off 7 bases at V and 0 bases at J, with 13 bases between the two ends. CDR1 and CDR2 from the germline V gene are SQVTM and ANQGSEA. CDR3 length equals 14 residues. The CDR3 loop is CSATADNSGNTIYF. The DNA for the CDR3 is TGCAGCGCCACGGCGGATAACTCTGGAAACACCATATATTTT.

The rearrangement joins TRBV3-1 (or the pseudogene TRBV3-2) to TRBJ2-5; a possible D gene is TRBD1 (6 bases). CDR1 LGHDT and CDR2 YNNKEL come from the germline V gene (reference sequence). CDR3 size: 14 residues. V dropped 2 bases and J dropped 4 bases, with 11 bases sitting between them. The CDR3 bases are TGTGCCAGCAGCCAACGGACAGTGAGAGAGACCCAGTACTTC. Its translation: CASSQRTVRETQYF.

The V call is TRBV3-1 (or the pseudogene TRBV3-2), the J call TRBJ2-5; TRBD2 agrees at 8 bases. The CDR3 has 14 residues. Per germline, CDR1 LGHDT and CDR2 YNNKEL (reference sequence). With 4 bases clipped from V and 4 bases from J, the junction kept 5 bases outside the gene matches. Written as DNA, the CDR3 is TGTGCCAGCAGCCTGTTCGGGGGGGTAGAGACCCAGTACTTC. Residues: CASSLFGGVETQYF.

The chain has TRBV2 and TRBJ1-6; weak D call: TRBD1 (6 bases). The CDR3 consists of 14 residues. Germline V gene lookup returns CDR1 SNHLY and CDR2 FYNNEI. Trimming cost V 9 bases and J 8 bases, with 17 bases left between them. The CDR3 DNA reads TGTGCCAGTAGTTACACAGGGTCGCATTCACCCCTCCACTTT. This codes for CASSYTGSHSPLHF.

The chain links TRBV24-1 to TRBJ2-1; 14 bases are shared with TRBD2. The length of the CDR3 is 20 residues. J gave up 3 bases and V 2 bases, and 11 bases lay outside the gene matches. Per germline, CDR1 KGHDR and CDR2 SFDVKD. The CDR3 nucleotides are TGTGCCACCAGTGATTCCGGGACTAGCGGGAGAAGGGTTAACTACAATGAGCAGTTCTTC. Residues: CATSDSGTSGRRVNYNEQFF.

CDR3: CATSSDRGSYEQYF. The CDR3, as DNA: TGTGCCACCAGCAGCGACAGGGGGAGCTACGAGCAGTACTTC. The chain carries TRBV15 and TRBJ2-7, with 9 bases that match TRBD1. Trimming took 3 bases from V and 3 from J; bases not matched to a gene: 3. Germline CDR1 LNHNV, CDR2 YYDKDF (reference sequence). This CDR3 comprises 14 residues.

The chain couples TRBV5-8 to TRBJ2-1, with TRBD2 as a possible D gene (5 bases). Germline values: CDR1 SGHTS, CDR2 YDEGEE. This CDR3 has 13 residues. Trimming removed 1 base from V and 4 bases from J, with 6 bases in between. The CDR3 reads CASSLWEYNEQFF. CDR3 nucleotide sequence: TGTGCCAGCAGCTTGTGGGAGTACAATGAGCAGTTCTTC.

J is TRBJ2-3 and V is TRBV24-1; 8 positions match TRBD2. Germline V gene sequence: CDR1 KGHDR, CDR2 SFDVKD. The CDR3 is made up of 15 amino acids. Trimming at V came to 5 bases and at J to 4 bases, leaving 7 bases not matched to a gene. CDR3 sequence: CATSAPGGMSDTQYF. The CDR3 nucleotides read TGTGCCACCAGTGCCCCGGGGGGGATGTCAGATACGCAGTATTTT.

This chain links TRBV11-2 with TRBJ2-5, with D unresolved. The CDR3 length is 13 residues. V was trimmed by 5 bases and J by 5 bases, leaving 12 bases between them. Germline V gene lookup returns CDR1 SGHAT and CDR2 FQNNGV. The CDR3: CASSLWRTETQYF. The CDR3 DNA follows: TGTGCCAGCAGCCTGTGGAGAACGGAGACCCAGTACTTC.

The chain is built from TRBV15 and TRBJ2-5, with 8 bases aligning to TRBD1. The CDR3 totals 15 residues. Germline-derived CDR1 and CDR2 are LNHNV and YYDKDF (reference sequence). J was trimmed by 7 bases and V by 0 bases; bases with no gene match: 7. CDR3 nucleotide sequence: TGTGCCACCAGCAGAGATCGGCTACAGGGGGGGACCCAGTACTTC. Amino acid sequence: CATSRDRLQGGTQYF. The variable domain in full, with the rest retrieved from reference TRBV15 and TRBJ2-5, is DAMVIQNPRYQVTQFGKPVTLSCSQTLNHNVMYWYQQKSSQAPKLLFHYYDKDFNNEADTPDNFQSRRPNTSFCFLDIRSPGLGDTAMYLCATSRDRLQGGTQYFGPGTRLLVL.

V usage is TRBV4-2 and J usage is TRBJ1-5; 8 nucleotides align to TRBD1. The V segment lost 0 bases and the J segment 0 bases; nucleotides outside the gene matches: 4. CDR1 is LGHNA, CDR2 YNFKEQ, per germline. The CDR3 loop spans 17 amino acids. CDR3 loop: CASSQEDRGDSNQPQHF. Here the CDR3 DNA reads TGTGCCAGCAGCCAAGAAGACAGGGGCGATAGCAATCAGCCCCAGCATTTT.

This chain connects TRBV10-3 to TRBJ2-5, with D maybe TRBD2 (6 bases). Germline V lookup: CDR1 ENHRY, CDR2 SYGVKD. This CDR3 spans 15 amino acids. V dropped 4 bases and J dropped 4 bases, with 16 bases sitting between them. Here the CDR3 DNA reads TGTGCCATCAGTGGGGGAGGCGCGGGGCCAGAGACCCAGTACTTC. It translates to CAISGGGAGPETQYF.